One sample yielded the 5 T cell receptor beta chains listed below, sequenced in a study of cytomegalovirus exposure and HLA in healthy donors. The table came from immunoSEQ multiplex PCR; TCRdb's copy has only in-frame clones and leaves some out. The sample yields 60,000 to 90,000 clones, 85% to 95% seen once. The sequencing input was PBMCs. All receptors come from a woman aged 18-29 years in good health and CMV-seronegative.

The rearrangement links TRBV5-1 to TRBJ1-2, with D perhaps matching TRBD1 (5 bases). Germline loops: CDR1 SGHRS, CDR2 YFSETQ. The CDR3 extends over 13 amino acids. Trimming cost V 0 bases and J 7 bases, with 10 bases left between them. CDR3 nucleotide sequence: TGCGCCAGCAGCTTGGAAAGGGGAAGTGGCTACACCTTC. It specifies CASSLERGSGYTF.

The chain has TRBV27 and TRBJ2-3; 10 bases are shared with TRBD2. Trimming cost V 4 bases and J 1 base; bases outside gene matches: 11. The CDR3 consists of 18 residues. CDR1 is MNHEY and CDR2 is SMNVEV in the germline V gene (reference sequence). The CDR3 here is CASSWGGSGGPRTDTQYF. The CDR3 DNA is TGTGCCAGCAGTTGGGGCGGTAGCGGGGGGCCCCGCACAGATACGCAGTATTTT.

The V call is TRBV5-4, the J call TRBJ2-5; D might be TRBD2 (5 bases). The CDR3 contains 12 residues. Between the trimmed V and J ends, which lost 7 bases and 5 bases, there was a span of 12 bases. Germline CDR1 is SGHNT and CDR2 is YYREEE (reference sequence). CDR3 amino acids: CASRRGRETQYF. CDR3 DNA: TGTGCCAGCCGTCGAGGGCGGGAGACCCAGTACTTC.

The CDR3 here is CASSQTRQGADSPLHF. The CDR3 nucleotides are TGTGCCAGTAGTCAAACCCGACAGGGGGCCGATTCACCCCTCCACTTT. The chain carries TRBV19 and TRBJ1-6; 10 nucleotides agree with TRBD1. The V gene end was trimmed by 5 bases and the J gene end by 8 bases; junction bases not matched to a gene: 9. CDR1 and CDR2 (germline): LNHDA, SQIVND (reference sequence). The CDR3 is 16 residues long. Full variable domain (rest looked up from reference TRBV19 and TRBJ1-6): DGGITQSPKYLFRKEGQNVTLSCEQNLNHDAMYWYRQDPGQGLRLIYYSQIVNDFQKGDIAEGYSVSREKKESFPLTVTSAQKNPTAFYLCASSQTRQGADSPLHFGNGTRLTVT.

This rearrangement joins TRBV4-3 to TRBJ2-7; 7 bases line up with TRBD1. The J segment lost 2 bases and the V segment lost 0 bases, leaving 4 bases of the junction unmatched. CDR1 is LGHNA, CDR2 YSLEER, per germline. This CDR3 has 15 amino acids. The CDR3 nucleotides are TGCGCCAGCAGCCAAGATTCCCAGGGGGCCTACGAGCAGTACTTC. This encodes CASSQDSQGAYEQYF.